The clone carrying this T cell receptor beta chain was recorded at least ten times. The CDR3 consists of 14 residues. V lost 7 bases, J lost 2 bases, and 14 bases lay in between. Germline loops: CDR1 MNHEY, CDR2 SVGAGI. This sample is part of a study of neurological immune-mediated disorders. TCRdb reprocessed the 5' RACE reads via MiXCR and lists one record per CDR3 protein. The repertoire includes some 34,000 distinct CDR3 sequences, approximately 1.6% of them detected once, and approximately 8.7% sits in the top ten. The V gene is TRBV6-5, the J gene TRBJ1-2; D not certain. The clonotype was recovered from a woman aged 25 to 45 with multiple sclerosis. Specimen: PBMCs. CDR3 amino acids: CASTRSGRNYGYTF. DNA for the CDR3: TGTGCCAGCACCCGATCGGGCAGAAACTATGGCTACACCTTC.